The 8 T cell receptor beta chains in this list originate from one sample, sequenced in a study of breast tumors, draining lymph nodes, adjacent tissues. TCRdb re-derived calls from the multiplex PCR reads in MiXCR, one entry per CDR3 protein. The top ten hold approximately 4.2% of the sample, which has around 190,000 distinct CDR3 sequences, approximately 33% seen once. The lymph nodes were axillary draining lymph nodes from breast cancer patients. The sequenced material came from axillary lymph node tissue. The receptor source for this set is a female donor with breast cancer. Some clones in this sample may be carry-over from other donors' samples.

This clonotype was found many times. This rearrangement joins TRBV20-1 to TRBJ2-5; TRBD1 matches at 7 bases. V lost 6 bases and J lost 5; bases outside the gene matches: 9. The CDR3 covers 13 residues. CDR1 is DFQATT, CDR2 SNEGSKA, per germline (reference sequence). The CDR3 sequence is CSARGTVGETQYF. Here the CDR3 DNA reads TGCAGTGCCCGAGGGACAGTTGGGGAGACCCAGTACTTC.

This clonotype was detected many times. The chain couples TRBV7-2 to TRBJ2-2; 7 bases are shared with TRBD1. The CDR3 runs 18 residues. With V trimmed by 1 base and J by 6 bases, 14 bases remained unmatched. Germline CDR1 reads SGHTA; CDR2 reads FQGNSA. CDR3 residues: CASSLVGGAGGNAGELFF. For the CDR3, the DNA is TGTGCCAGCAGCTTAGTTGGTGGGGCAGGGGGTAACGCCGGGGAGCTGTTTTTT.

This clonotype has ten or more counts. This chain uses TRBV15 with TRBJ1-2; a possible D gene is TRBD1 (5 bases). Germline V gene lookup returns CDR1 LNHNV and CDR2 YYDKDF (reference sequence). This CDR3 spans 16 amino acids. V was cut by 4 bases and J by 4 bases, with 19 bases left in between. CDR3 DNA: TGTGCCACCAGCAAAACCTCGGAGGGGCGCGGCTATGGCTACACCTTC. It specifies CATSKTSEGRGYGYTF.

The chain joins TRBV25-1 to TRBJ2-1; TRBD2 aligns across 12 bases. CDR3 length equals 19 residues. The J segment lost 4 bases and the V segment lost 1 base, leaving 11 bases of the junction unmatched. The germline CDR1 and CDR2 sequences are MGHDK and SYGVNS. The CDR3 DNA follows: TGTGCCAGCAGTGAATTTCCCGGACTAGCGGGGAGAGGGTACAATGAGCAGTTCTTC. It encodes CASSEFPGLAGRGYNEQFF.

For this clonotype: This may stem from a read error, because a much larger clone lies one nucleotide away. This CDR3 reads CASSFGPQATQYF. For the CDR3, the DNA is TGTGCCAGCAGCTTTGGGCCACAAGCGACCCAGTACTTC. The chain links TRBV11-2 to TRBJ2-5; D remains ambiguous. The germline gives CDR1 SGHAT, CDR2 FQNNGV. This CDR3 is built from 13 residues.

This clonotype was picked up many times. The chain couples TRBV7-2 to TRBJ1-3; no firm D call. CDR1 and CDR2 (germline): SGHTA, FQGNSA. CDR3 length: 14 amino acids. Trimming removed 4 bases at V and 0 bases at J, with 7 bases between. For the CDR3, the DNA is TGTGCCAGCAGCTCAGAATACTCTGGAAACACCATATATTTT. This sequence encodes CASSSEYSGNTIYF.

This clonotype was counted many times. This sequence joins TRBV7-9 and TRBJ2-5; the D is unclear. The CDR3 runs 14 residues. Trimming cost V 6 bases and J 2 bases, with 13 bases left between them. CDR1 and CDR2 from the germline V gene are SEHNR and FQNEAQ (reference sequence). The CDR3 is CASSRARSQETQYF. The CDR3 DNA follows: TGTGCCAGCAGTAGGGCTAGAAGTCAAGAGACCCAGTACTTC. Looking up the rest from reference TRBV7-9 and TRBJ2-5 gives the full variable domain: DTGVSQNPRHKITKRGQNVTFRCDPISEHNRLYWYRQTLGQGPEFLTYFQNEAQLEKSRLLSDRFSAERPKGSFSTLEIQRTEQGDSAMYLCASSRARSQETQYFGPGTRLLVL.

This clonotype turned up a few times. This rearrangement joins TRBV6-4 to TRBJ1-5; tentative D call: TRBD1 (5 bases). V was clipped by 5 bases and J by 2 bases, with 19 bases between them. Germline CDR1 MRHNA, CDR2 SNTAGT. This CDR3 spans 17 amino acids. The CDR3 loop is CASSHPGIRRGNQPQHF. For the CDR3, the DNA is TGTGCCAGCAGTCACCCAGGTATCCGCAGGGGCAATCAGCCCCAGCATTTT.